These 20 T cell receptor beta chains originate from one sample sequenced in a study of response to subunit inactivated influenza vaccine. Each CDR3 protein gets one entry after TCRdb re-called the RT-PCR reads with MiXCR. The sample records about 540,000 distinct CDR3 sequences, roughly 25% being singletons. Separately, the same data were catalogued under a study of T cells expressing NK-cell markers. That report notes: What made the TCR beta cDNA was 5'RACE template switching with UMIs.

The source was CD4+ T cells sorted from PBMCs, collected about 11 days after vaccination. These receptors originate from a man aged 45-65 years who received an inactivated influenza vaccine.

This clonotype was seen more than once but under ten times. CDR3 sequence (DNA): TGTGCCAGCAGCCCGACTAGCCTTAAAGCCGCCAATGAGCAGTTCTTC. Residues: CASSPTSLKAANEQFF. The chain couples TRBV28 to TRBJ2-1, with TRBD2 matching over 7 bases. The CDR3 contains 16 residues. The V gene's germline CDR1 is MDHEN and CDR2 SYDVKM. With 6 bases clipped from V and 6 bases from J, the junction kept 14 bases outside the gene matches.

This clonotype was counted a few times. J is TRBJ2-1 and V is TRBV4-3; D is perhaps TRBD1 (6 bases). With 3 bases removed from V and 4 bases from J, the gap between germline ends came to 16 bases. CDR3 length: 16 residues. Germline V gene sequence: CDR1 LGHNA, CDR2 YSLEER. CDR3 residues: CASSQSQGLSYNEQFF. CDR3 in DNA: TGCGCCAGCAGCCAGTCACAGGGTCTCTCTTACAATGAGCAGTTCTTC.

This clonotype was seen a few times. The rearrangement uses TRBV10-3 and TRBJ1-5; D remains ambiguous. V dropped 6 bases and J dropped 1 base, with 13 bases sitting between them. Germline values: CDR1 ENHRY, CDR2 SYGVKD. CDR3 size: 15 residues. The CDR3 sequence is CAISPNADSNQPQHF. The CDR3 DNA sequence: TGTGCCATCAGCCCAAATGCAGACAGCAATCAGCCCCAGCATTTT.

The V call is TRBV28, the J call TRBJ2-1; perhaps TRBD2 as D (7 bases). Germline CDR1 MDHEN, CDR2 SYDVKM. Deletions cut 6 bases from V and 5 bases from J, with 14 bases between. The CDR3 totals 14 residues. Written as DNA, the CDR3 is TGTGCCAGCAGCCGATACGGGGGGCACAATGAGCAGTTCTTC. The encoded protein is CASSRYGGHNEQFF.

The chain recombines TRBV4-2 with TRBJ2-5; TRBD2 agrees at 11 bases. This CDR3 region has 15 residues. The germline CDR1 and CDR2 sequences are LGHNA and YNFKEQ. Unmatched junction bases numbered 3, after V lost 1 base and J lost 5 bases. The DNA of the CDR3 is TGTGCCAGCAGCCAAGGTAGCGGGGGGGCCGAGACCCAGTACTTC. Translation: CASSQGSGGAETQYF.

Only one count was recorded for this clonotype. V and J are TRBV19 and TRBJ1-4, with 7 bases matching TRBD1. Germline CDR1 LNHDA, CDR2 SQIVND (reference sequence). This CDR3 region has 13 residues. Trimming took 7 bases from V and 8 from J; bases not matched to a gene: 7. The CDR3 sequence: CASKQGNEEKLFF. The CDR3 DNA sequence: TGTGCCAGTAAACAGGGGAATGAGGAAAAACTGTTTTTT.

The rearrangement uses TRBV24-1 and TRBJ2-1; 14 bases are shared with TRBD2. The CDR3 runs 19 residues. The trim removed 6 bases at V and 6 bases at J, leaving 15 bases unmatched. CDR1 is KGHDR, CDR2 SFDVKD, per germline. This CDR3 reads CATSNPVTSGRADFNEQFF. The CDR3 DNA reads as TGTGCCACCAGTAATCCGGTGACTAGCGGGAGGGCCGATTTCAATGAGCAGTTCTTC.

The chain carries TRBV20-1 and TRBJ1-1, with D uncertain. V dropped 1 base and J dropped 8 bases, with 8 bases sitting between them. The CDR3 extends over 11 amino acids. Germline V gene data show CDR1 as DFQATT and CDR2 as SNEGSKA (reference sequence). Written as DNA, the CDR3 is TGCAGTGCTAGAGTGGGAGCCGAAGCTTTCTTT. Residues: CSARVGAEAFF.

This sequence joins TRBV20-1 and TRBJ1-2; D remains ambiguous. V dropped 3 bases and J dropped 3 bases, with 14 bases sitting between them. Germline values: CDR1 DFQATT, CDR2 SNEGSKA (reference sequence). The CDR3 is made up of 14 amino acids. The CDR3 nucleotides read TGCAGTGCTAGTTTATGGGCTGTGGACTATGGCTACACCTTC. This gives the protein CSASLWAVDYGYTF.

This clonotype was detected many times. The chain links TRBV20-1 to TRBJ2-7, with 7 bases that match TRBD1. Germline trimming cut 6 bases from V and 0 bases from J; bases unmatched to any gene: 11. Germline V gives CDR1 DFQATT, CDR2 SNEGSKA (reference sequence). The CDR3 is 15 residues long. CDR3 nucleotide sequence: TGCAGTGCAATCACTTTACAGGGGCGCTCCTACGAGCAGTACTTC. This translates into CSAITLQGRSYEQYF.

This clonotype was counted between two and nine times. The V and J genes are TRBV6-2 or TRBV6-3 and TRBJ1-5; 10 bases are a match to TRBD1. Trimming cost V 4 bases and J 0 bases; bases outside gene matches: 12. This CDR3 is 19 amino acids long. Germline loops: CDR1 MNHEY, CDR2 SVGEGT. CDR3 bases: TGTGCCAGCAGTTCTTTCCGGGACAGGGGATCTCGTAGCAATCAGCCCCAGCATTTT. Its translation is CASSSFRDRGSRSNQPQHF.

In its sample, this clonotype was seen a few times. The V gene is TRBV24-1, the J gene TRBJ1-2, with D possibly being TRBD1 (6 bases). Per the germline V gene, CDR1 is KGHDR and CDR2 is SFDVKD. Between the trimmed V and J ends, which lost 4 bases and 6 bases, there was a span of 14 bases. The CDR3 spans 14 residues. The CDR3 spells CATSEPGTSNGYTF. CDR3 DNA sequence: TGTGCCACCAGTGAACCCGGGACATCTAATGGCTACACCTTC.

This clonotype appeared a few times. The V call is TRBV27, the J call TRBJ2-1; 10 bases map to TRBD1. The CDR3 extends over 15 amino acids. V lost 6 bases to trimming and J lost 4 bases; unmatched junction nucleotides: 6. The V gene's germline CDR1 is MNHEY and CDR2 SMNVEV (reference sequence). CDR3 protein: CASRAGTGAYNEQFF. The CDR3 DNA follows: TGTGCCAGCAGGGCCGGGACAGGGGCATACAATGAGCAGTTCTTC.

The chain recombines TRBV7-2 with TRBJ1-1; maybe TRBD1 (5 bases). V shed 1 base and J shed 2 bases, with 8 bases lying between them. Germline V gives CDR1 SGHTA, CDR2 FQGNSA. This CDR3 is 14 amino acids long. DNA of the CDR3: TGTGCCAGCAGCTTAGAAGGGGACAACACTGAAGCTTTCTTT. Residues: CASSLEGDNTEAFF.

The chain links TRBV28 to TRBJ2-7; the match to TRBD2 covers 8 bases. Germline values: CDR1 MDHEN, CDR2 SYDVKM. After removal of 5 bases from V and 2 bases from J, the junction contained 5 bases not matched to a gene. This CDR3 has 14 amino acids. The CDR3 bases are TGTGCCAGCAGTCACCCGGGACTAGCCTACGAGCAGTACTTC. Amino acids: CASSHPGLAYEQYF.

The V and J genes are TRBV7-2 and TRBJ2-7, with D perhaps matching TRBD1 (5 bases). V dropped 4 bases and J dropped 5 bases, with 15 bases sitting between them. Germline V CDR1 and CDR2: SGHTA, FQGNSA. The CDR3 contains 14 residues. The CDR3 bases are TGTGCCAGCAGCTGGGGCACGATAGTTGACGAGCAGTACTTC. It translates to CASSWGTIVDEQYF.

This clonotype was counted many times. J is TRBJ2-1 and V is TRBV20-1; 9 nucleotides match TRBD2. CDR1 and CDR2 from the germline V gene are DFQATT and SNEGSKA (reference sequence). The V gene end was trimmed by 0 bases and the J gene end by 4 bases; junction bases not matched to a gene: 10. The CDR3 totals 17 residues. CDR3 coding DNA: TGCAGTGCTAGAGATGCGGCTAGCGGGACCATTTACAATGAGCAGTTCTTC. As protein: CSARDAASGTIYNEQFF.

The V and J genes are TRBV4-3 and TRBJ2-5; maybe TRBD1 (6 bases). The CDR3 has 15 residues. CDR1 and CDR2 from the germline V gene are LGHNA and YSLEER. V lost 8 bases and J 5 bases, leaving 21 bases between the germline ends. DNA for the CDR3: TGCGCCAGCGCAAAGGGGACACAGGGATGGGAGACCCAGTACTTC. Amino acid sequence: CASAKGTQGWETQYF.

J is TRBJ2-1 and V is TRBV11-2, with D possibly TRBD1 on 5 matching bases. With 2 bases removed from V and 5 bases from J, the gap between germline ends came to 13 bases. The CDR3 loop spans 15 amino acids. Germline V gene data show CDR1 as SGHAT and CDR2 as FQNNGV. DNA for the CDR3: TGTGCCAGCAGCTTACGCCAGGGAAAGGACAATGAGCAGTTCTTC. This translates into CASSLRQGKDNEQFF.

The gene calls are TRBV5-1 and TRBJ2-5; a weak D match, TRBD1 (5 bases). CDR1 and CDR2 from the germline V gene are SGHRS and YFSETQ. Deletions cut 2 bases from V and 1 base from J, with 6 bases between. This CDR3 is 13 amino acids long. The CDR3 reads CASSFRVQETQYF. DNA for the CDR3: TGCGCCAGCAGCTTCAGGGTCCAAGAGACCCAGTACTTC.